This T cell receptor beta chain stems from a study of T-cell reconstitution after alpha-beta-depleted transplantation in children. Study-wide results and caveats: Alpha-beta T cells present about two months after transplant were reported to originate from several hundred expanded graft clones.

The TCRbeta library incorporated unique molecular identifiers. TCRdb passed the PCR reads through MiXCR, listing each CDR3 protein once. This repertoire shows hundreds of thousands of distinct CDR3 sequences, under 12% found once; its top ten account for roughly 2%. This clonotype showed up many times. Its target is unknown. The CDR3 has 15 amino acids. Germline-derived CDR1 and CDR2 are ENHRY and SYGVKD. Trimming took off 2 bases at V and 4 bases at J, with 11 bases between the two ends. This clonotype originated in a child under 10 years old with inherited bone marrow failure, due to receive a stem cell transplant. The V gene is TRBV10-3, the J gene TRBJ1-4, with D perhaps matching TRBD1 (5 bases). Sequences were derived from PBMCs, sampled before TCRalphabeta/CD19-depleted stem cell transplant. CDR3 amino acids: CAISEQGSLNEKLFF. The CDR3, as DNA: TGTGCCATCAGTGAGCAGGGTTCCCTTAATGAAAAACTGTTTTTT.